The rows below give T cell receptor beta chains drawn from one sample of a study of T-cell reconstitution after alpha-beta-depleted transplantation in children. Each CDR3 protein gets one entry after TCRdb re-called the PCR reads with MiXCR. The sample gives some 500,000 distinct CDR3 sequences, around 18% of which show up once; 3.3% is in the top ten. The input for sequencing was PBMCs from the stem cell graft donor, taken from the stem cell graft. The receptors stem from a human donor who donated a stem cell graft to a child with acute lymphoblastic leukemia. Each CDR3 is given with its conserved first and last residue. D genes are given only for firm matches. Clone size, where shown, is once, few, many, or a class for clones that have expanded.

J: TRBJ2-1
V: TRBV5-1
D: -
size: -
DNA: TGCGCCAGCAGCTTGGCGCGGGTTACGACCAATGAGCAGTTCTTC
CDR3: CASSLARVTTNEQFF

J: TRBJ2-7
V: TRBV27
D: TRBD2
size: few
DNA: TGTGCCAGCAGCCGGATCGCTAGCGGGAGAAGCGAGCAGTACTTC
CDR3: CASSRIASGRSEQYF

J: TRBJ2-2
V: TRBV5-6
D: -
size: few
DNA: TGTGCCAGCAGCTTTGGGGCCAGGGGCACCGGGGAGCTGTTTTTT
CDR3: CASSFGARGTGELFF

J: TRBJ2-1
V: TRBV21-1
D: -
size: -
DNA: TGTGCCAGCAGCAAAGAGCGGGAGAGTGAGCAGTTCTTC
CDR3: CASSKERESEQFF

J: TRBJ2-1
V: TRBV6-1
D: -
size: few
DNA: TGTGCCAGCAGTCAGGTTCGCTCCTACAATGAGCAGTTCTTC
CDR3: CASSQVRSYNEQFF

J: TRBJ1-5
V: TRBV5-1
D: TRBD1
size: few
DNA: TGCGCCAGCAGCTCGGGACAGGATAGCAATCAGCCCCAGCATTTT
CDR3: CASSSGQDSNQPQHF

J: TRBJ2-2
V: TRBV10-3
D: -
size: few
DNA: TGTGCCATCAGTGAACCCCAGGGCTGGACCGGGGAGCTGTTTTTT
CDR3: CAISEPQGWTGELFF

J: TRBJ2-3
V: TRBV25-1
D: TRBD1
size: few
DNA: TGTGCCAGCAGTGAACCCCCGGGACAGGGGGCGAAGAGGGAAGATACGCAGTATTTT
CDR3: CASSEPPGQGAKREDTQYF

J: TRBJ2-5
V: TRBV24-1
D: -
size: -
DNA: TGTGCCACCAGTGATTTGCGTCCCGGGAGCAGAGAGACCCAGTACTTC
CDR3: CATSDLRPGSRETQYF

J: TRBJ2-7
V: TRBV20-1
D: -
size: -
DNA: TGCAGTGCTAGGGGATCAGTATACGAGCAGTACTTC
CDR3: CSARGSVYEQYF

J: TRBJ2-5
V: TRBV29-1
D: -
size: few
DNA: TGCAGCGTTGGACACGGAGGGGTGGTGGAGACCCAGTACTTC
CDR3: CSVGHGGVVETQYF

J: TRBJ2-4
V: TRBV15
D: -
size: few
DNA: TGTGCCACCAGCAGAGACCGGGGGCCGGACATTCAGTACTTC
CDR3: CATSRDRGPDIQYF

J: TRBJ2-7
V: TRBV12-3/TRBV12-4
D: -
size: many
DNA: TGTGCCAGCAGTATCGTTGAGGGGCCGAGCTCCTACGAGCAGTACTTC
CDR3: CASSIVEGPSSYEQYF

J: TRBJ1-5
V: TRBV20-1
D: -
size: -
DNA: TGCAGTGCTCGTGCCTCGGGCAATCAGCCCCAGCATTTT
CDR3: CSARASGNQPQHF

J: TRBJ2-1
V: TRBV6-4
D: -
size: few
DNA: TGTGCCAGCAGTGACACTATCGAGGATGAGCAGTTCTTC
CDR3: CASSDTIEDEQFF

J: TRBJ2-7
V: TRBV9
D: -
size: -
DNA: TGTGCCAGCAGCGTAGCGACTAGCTCCTACGAGCAGTACTTC
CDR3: CASSVATSSYEQYF

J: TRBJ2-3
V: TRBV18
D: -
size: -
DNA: TGTGCCAGCTCACCGGCTAGCAGTGGAGATACGCAGTATTTT
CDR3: CASSPASSGDTQYF

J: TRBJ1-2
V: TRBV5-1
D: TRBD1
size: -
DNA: TGCGCCAGCAGCCCAAGGACAGGCACGTGGTATGGCTACACCTTC
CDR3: CASSPRTGTWYGYTF

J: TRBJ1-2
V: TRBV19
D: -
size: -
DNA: TGTGCCAGTACGCCGACGGACCTTCATGGCTACACCTTC
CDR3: CASTPTDLHGYTF

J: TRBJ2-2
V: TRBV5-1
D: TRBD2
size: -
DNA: TGCGCCAGCAGCTTGGTTACTAGCGGGGTTAACACCGGGGAGCTGTTTTTT
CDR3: CASSLVTSGVNTGELFF

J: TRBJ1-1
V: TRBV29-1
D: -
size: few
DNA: TGCAGCGTTGTAAGGAACACTGAAGCTTTCTTT
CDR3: CSVVRNTEAFF

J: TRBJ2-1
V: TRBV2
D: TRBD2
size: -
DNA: TGTGCCAGCAGTGAGGGTCTAGCGGGAGGGAATGAGCAGTTCTTC
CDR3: CASSEGLAGGNEQFF